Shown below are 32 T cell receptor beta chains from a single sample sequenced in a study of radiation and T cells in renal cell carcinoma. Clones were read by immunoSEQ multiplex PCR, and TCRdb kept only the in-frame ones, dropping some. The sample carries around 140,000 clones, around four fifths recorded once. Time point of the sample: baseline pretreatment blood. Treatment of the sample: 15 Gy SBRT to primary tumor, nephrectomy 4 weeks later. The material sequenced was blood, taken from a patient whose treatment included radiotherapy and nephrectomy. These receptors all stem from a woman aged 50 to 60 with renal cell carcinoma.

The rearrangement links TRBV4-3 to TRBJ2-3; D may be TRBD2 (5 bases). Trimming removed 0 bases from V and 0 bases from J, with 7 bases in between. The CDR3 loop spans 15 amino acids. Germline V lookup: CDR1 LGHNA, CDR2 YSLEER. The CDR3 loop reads CASSQDTGSTDTQYF. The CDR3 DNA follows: TGCGCCAGCAGCCAAGATACGGGGAGCACAGATACGCAGTATTTT.

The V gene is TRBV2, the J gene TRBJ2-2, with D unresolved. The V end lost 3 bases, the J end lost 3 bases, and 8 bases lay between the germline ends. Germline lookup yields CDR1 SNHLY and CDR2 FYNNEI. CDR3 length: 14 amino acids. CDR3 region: CASSDHTYTGELFF. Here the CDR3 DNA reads TGTGCCAGCAGTGACCACACCTACACCGGGGAGCTGTTTTTT.

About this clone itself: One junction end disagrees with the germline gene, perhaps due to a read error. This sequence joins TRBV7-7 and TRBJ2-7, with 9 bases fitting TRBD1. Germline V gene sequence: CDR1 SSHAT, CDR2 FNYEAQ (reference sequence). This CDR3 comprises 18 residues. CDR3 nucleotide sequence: TGTGCTAGCAGCTCGTGTCCGGGATGGGGGACAGGGCACTACGAGCAGTACTTC. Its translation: CASSSCPGWGTGHYEQYF. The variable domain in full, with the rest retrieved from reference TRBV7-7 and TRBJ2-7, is GAGVSQSPRYKVTKRGQDVTLRCDPISSHATLYWYQQALGQGPEFLTYFNYEAQPDKSGLPSDRFSAERPEGSISTLTIQRTEQRDSAMYRCASSSCPGWGTGHYEQYFGPGTRLTVT.

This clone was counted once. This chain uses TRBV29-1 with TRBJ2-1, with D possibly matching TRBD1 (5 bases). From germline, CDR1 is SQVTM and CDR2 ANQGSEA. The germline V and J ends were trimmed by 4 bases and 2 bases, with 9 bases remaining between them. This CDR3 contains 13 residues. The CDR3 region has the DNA TGCAGCGTTGGGGGCCCCACCTACAATGAGCAGTTCTTC. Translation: CSVGGPTYNEQFF.

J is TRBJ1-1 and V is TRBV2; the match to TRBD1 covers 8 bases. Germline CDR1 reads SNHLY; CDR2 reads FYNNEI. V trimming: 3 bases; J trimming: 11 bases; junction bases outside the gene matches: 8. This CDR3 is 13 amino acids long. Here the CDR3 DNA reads TGTGCCAGCAGTGACTCTCTGTGGACAGGGGCTTTCTTT. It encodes CASSDSLWTGAFF.

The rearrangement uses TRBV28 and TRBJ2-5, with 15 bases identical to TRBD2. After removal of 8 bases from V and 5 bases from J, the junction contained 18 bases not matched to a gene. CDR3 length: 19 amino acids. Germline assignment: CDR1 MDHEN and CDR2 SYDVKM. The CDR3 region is CASPPGLAGGPRTEETQYF. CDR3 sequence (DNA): TGTGCCAGCCCCCCCGGACTAGCGGGAGGGCCTCGGACCGAGGAGACCCAGTACTTC.

This CDR3 reads CASSEEGNYGYTF. Written as DNA, the CDR3 is TGTGCCAGCAGTGAGGAGGGTAACTATGGCTACACCTTC. The chain recombines TRBV2 with TRBJ1-2, with D uncertain. Germline V gene sequence: CDR1 SNHLY, CDR2 FYNNEI. This CDR3 has 13 residues. With 3 bases removed from V and 1 base from J, the gap between germline ends came to 6 bases.

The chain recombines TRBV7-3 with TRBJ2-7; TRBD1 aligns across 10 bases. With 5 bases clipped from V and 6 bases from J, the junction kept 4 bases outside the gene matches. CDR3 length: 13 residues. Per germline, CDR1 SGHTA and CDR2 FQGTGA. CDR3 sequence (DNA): TGTGCCAGCAGCATCCGGGACAGGGGCGAGCAGTACTTC. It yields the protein CASSIRDRGEQYF.

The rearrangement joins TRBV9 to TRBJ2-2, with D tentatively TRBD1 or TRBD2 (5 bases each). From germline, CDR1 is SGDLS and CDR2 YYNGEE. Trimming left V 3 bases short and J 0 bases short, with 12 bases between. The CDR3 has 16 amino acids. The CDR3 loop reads CASSGSGRPNTGELFF. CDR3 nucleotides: TGTGCCAGCAGCGGATCGGGGCGCCCGAACACCGGGGAGCTGTTTTTT. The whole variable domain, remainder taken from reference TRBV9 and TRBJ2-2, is DSGVTQTPKHLITATGQRVTLRCSPRSGDLSVYWYQQSLDQGLQFLIQYYNGEERAKGNILERFSAQQFPDLHSELNLSSLELGDSALYFCASSGSGRPNTGELFFGEGSRLTVL.

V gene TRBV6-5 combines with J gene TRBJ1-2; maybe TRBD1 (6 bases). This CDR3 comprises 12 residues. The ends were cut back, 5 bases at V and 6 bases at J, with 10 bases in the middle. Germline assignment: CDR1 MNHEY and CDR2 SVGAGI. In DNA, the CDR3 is TGTGCCAGCAGTCAACGGACAGATGGCTACACCTTC. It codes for CASSQRTDGYTF.

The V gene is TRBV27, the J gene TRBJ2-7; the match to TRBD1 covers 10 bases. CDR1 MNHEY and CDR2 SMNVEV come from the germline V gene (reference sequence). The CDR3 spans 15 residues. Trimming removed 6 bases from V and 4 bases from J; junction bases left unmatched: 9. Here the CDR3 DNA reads TGTGCCAGCAGGCCCCCGGGACAGGGGAGGTACGAGCAGTACTTC. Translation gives CASRPPGQGRYEQYF.

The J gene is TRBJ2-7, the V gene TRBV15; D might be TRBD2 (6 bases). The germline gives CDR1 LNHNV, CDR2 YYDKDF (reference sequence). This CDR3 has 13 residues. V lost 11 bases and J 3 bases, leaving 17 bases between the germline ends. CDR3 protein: CALPRGTVYEQYF. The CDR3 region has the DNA TGTGCCCTCCCACGGGGGACGGTCTACGAGCAGTACTTC.

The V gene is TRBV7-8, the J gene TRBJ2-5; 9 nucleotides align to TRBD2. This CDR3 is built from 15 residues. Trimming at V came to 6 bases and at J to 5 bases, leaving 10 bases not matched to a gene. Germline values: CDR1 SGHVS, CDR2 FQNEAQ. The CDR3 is CASRPLRGGVETQYF. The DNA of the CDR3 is TGTGCCAGCAGACCCCTGCGGGGGGGTGTGGAGACCCAGTACTTC.

CDR3 residues: CSVGTGGGEQYF. The CDR3 nucleotides read TGCAGCGTTGGGACAGGGGGCGGCGAGCAGTACTTC. The chain is built from TRBV29-1 and TRBJ2-7, with 11 positions matching TRBD1. The CDR3 runs to 12 residues. Germline assignment: CDR1 SQVTM and CDR2 ANQGSEA. Trimming removed 4 bases from V and 6 bases from J; junction bases left unmatched: 2.

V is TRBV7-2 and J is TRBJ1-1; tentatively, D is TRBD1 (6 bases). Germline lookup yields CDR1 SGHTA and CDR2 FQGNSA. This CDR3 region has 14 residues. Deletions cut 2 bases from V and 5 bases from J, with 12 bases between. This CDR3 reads CASSLIRGWTEAFF. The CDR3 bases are TGTGCCAGCAGCTTAATCAGGGGCTGGACTGAAGCTTTCTTT.

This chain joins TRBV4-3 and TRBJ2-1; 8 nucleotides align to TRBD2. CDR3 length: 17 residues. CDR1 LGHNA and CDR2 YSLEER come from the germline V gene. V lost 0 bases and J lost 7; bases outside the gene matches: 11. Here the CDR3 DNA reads TGCGCCAGCAGCCAAGAAGCTGGGAGCGGGAGTATGAATGAGCAGTTCTTC. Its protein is CASSQEAGSGSMNEQFF.

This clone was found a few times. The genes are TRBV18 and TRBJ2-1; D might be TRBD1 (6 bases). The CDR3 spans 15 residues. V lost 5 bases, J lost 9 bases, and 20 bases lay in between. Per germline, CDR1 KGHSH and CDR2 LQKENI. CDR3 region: CASSDLALKTGEQFF. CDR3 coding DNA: TGTGCCAGCTCAGACTTAGCCCTCAAGACAGGTGAGCAGTTCTTC.

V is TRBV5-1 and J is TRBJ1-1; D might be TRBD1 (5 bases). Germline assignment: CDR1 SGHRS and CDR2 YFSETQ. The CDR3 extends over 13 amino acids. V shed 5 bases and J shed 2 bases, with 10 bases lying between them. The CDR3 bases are TGCGCCAGCAGTACAGGAAGTAACACTGAAGCTTTCTTT. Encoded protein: CASSTGSNTEAFF. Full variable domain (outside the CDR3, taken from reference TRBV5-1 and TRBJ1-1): KAGVTQTPRYLIKTRGQQVTLSCSPISGHRSVSWYQQTPGQGLQFLFEYFSETQRNKGNFPGRFSGRQFSNSRSEMNVSTLELGDSALYLCASSTGSNTEAFFGQGTRLTVV.

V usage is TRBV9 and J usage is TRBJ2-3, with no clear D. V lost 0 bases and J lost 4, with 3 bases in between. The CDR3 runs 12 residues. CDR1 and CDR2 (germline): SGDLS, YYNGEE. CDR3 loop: CASSVVADTQYF. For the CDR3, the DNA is TGTGCCAGCAGCGTAGTCGCAGATACGCAGTATTTT.

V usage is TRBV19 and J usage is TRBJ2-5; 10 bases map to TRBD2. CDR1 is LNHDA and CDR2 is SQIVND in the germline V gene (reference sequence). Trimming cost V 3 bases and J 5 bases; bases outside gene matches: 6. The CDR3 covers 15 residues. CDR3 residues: CASSMSSGGAETQYF. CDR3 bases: TGTGCCAGTAGTATGAGCAGCGGGGGGGCGGAGACCCAGTACTTC.

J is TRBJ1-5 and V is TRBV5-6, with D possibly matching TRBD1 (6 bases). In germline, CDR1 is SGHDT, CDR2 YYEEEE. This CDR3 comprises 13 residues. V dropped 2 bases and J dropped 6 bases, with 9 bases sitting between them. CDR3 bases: TGTGCCAGCAGCTTTGTAGGGGGTCAGCCCCAGCATTTT. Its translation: CASSFVGGQPQHF.

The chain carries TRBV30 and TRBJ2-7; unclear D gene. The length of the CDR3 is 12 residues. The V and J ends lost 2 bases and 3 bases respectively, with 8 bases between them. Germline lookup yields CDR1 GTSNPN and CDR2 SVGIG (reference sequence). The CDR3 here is CAWSPNRYEQYF. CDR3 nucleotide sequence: TGTGCCTGGAGTCCCAATCGCTACGAGCAGTACTTC.

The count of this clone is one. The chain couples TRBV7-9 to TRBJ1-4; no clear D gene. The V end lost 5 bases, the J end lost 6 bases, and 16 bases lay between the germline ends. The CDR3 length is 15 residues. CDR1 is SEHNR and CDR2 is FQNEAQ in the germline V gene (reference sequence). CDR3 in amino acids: CASSPDAAVYEKLFF. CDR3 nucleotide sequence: TGTGCCAGCAGCCCCGACGCGGCGGTTTATGAAAAACTGTTTTTT.

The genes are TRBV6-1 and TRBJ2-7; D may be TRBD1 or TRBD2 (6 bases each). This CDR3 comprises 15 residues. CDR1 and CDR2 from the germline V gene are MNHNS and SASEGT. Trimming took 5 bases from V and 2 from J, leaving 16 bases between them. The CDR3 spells CASSLTRGPTYEQYF. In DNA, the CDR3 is TGTGCCAGCAGTCTAACCCGGGGGCCAACCTACGAGCAGTACTTC.

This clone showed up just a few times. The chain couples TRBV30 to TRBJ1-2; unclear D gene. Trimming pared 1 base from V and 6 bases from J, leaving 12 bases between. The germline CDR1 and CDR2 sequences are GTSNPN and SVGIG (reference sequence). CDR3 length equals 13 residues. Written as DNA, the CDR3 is TGTGCCTGGAGTGCCGGGCGCATGCATGGCTACACCTTC. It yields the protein CAWSAGRMHGYTF.

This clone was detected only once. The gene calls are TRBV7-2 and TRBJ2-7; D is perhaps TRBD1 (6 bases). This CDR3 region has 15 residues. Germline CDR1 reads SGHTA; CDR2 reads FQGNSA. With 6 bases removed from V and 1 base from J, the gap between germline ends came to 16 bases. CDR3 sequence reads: CASRHGQGPSYEQYF. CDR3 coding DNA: TGTGCCAGCAGGCACGGCCAGGGGCCTTCCTACGAGCAGTACTTC.

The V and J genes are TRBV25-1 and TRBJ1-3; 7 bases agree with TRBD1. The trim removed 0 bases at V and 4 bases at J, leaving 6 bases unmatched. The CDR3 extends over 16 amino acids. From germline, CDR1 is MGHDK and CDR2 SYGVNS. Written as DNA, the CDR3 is TGTGCCAGCAGTGAATACCGGGACAGCATCGGAAACACCATATATTTT. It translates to CASSEYRDSIGNTIYF.

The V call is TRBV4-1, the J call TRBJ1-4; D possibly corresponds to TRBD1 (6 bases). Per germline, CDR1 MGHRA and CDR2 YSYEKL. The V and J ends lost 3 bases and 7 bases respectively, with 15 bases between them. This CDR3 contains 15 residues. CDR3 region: CASSQTTGRGEKLFF. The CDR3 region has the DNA TGCGCCAGCAGCCAGACGACAGGCCGGGGTGAAAAACTGTTTTTT.

The CDR3 DNA sequence: TGTGCCAACTCTCAAAGCGGGAGGTCCTACGAGCAGTACTTC. Translating it yields CANSQSGRSYEQYF. This chain uses TRBV6-1 with TRBJ2-7; 9 bases line up with TRBD2. The CDR3 spans 14 residues. J was trimmed by 1 base and V by 10 bases; bases with no gene match: 8. Germline CDR1 reads MNHNS; CDR2 reads SASEGT.

The CDR3 region is CASSSLVGGELFF. The CDR3 DNA reads TGCGCCAGCAGCTCTCTAGTCGGCGGGGAGCTGTTTTTT. The V gene is TRBV5-1, the J gene TRBJ2-2, with unresolved D. This CDR3 has 13 residues. Between the trimmed V and J ends, which lost 3 bases and 7 bases, there was a span of 10 bases. The germline V gene encodes CDR1 SGHRS and CDR2 YFSETQ.

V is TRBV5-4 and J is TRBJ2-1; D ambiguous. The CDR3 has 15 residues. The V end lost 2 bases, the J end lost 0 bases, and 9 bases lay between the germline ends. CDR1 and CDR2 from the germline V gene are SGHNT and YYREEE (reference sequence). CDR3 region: CASSFKQSSYNEQFF. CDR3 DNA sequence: TGTGCCAGCAGCTTTAAACAGAGCTCCTACAATGAGCAGTTCTTC.

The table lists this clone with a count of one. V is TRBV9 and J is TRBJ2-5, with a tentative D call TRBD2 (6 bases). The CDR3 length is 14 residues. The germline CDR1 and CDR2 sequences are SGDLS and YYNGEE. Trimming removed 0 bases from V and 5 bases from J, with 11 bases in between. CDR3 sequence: CASSVGSEGETQYF. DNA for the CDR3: TGTGCCAGCAGCGTAGGGTCGGAGGGGGAGACCCAGTACTTC. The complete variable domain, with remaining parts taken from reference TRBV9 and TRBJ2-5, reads DSGVTQTPKHLITATGQRVTLRCSPRSGDLSVYWYQQSLDQGLQFLIQYYNGEERAKGNILERFSAQQFPDLHSELNLSSLELGDSALYFCASSVGSEGETQYFGPGTRLLVL.